Below, 13 T cell receptor beta chains from the same sample are listed, as sequenced in a study of blood T cell repertoires in COVID-19. Sequencing used immunoSEQ multiplex PCR; TCRdb keeps in-frame clones, though not all of them. The sample shows fewer than 200,000 clones, 90% of them seen only once. Sequencing was carried out using peripheral blood. These receptors came from a man aged 45 to 65 with acute or convalescent COVID-19.

In its sample, this clone was seen a few times. V is TRBV7-3 and J is TRBJ2-3, with a weak D call TRBD2 (7 bases). This CDR3 contains 18 residues. Looked up from germline, CDR1 is SGHTA and CDR2 is FQGTGA. The V gene lost 0 bases and the J gene lost 5 bases, with 21 bases spanning the gap. CDR3 nucleotide sequence: TGTGCCAGCAGCTTAACTGCTAGCGGAGAGGGGGGCGGAGATACGCAGTATTTT. The encoded protein is CASSLTASGEGGGDTQYF.

V usage is TRBV13 and J usage is TRBJ1-1; the D gene is possibly TRBD1 (6 bases). This CDR3 has 14 residues. CDR1 is PRHDT, CDR2 FYEKMQ, per germline (reference sequence). Trimming stripped 1 base from V and 6 bases from J, with 12 bases between. In DNA, the CDR3 is TGTGCCAGCAGCTTAGAAGGGGGGGTCCCTGAAGCTTTCTTT. Amino acid sequence: CASSLEGGVPEAFF.

V gene TRBV28 combines with J gene TRBJ1-5; 8 bases line up with TRBD1. The CDR3 contains 17 residues. Germline CDR1 reads MDHEN; CDR2 reads SYDVKM. The trim removed 6 bases at V and 0 bases at J, leaving 10 bases unmatched. The DNA for the CDR3 is TGTGCCAGCAGCCATCAGGGGGCGTCCGATAGCAATCAGCCCCAGCATTTT. It specifies CASSHQGASDSNQPQHF.

V is TRBV25-1 and J is TRBJ1-2; perhaps TRBD1 as D (5 bases). The germline V gene encodes CDR1 MGHDK and CDR2 SYGVNS. V was shortened by 8 bases and J by 7 bases, with 8 bases between the two germline ends. The CDR3 extends over 10 amino acids. CDR3 sequence (DNA): TGTGCCAGCGGAGACAGTGGCTACACCTTC. Translated: CASGDSGYTF.

This clone was detected a few times. The chain has TRBV6-6 and TRBJ1-1; 8 nucleotides match TRBD1. V lost 7 bases and J lost 4; bases outside the gene matches: 8. The CDR3 is 14 amino acids. Germline lookup yields CDR1 MNHNY and CDR2 SVGAGI (reference sequence). The CDR3 protein is CASNTPTGVTEAFF. The CDR3 region has the DNA TGTGCCAGCAATACTCCGACAGGGGTCACTGAAGCTTTCTTT.

This clone was counted only a few times. The chain couples TRBV2 to TRBJ1-4; no clear D gene. V lost 3 bases and J lost 7, with 15 bases in between. CDR3 length equals 15 residues. The germline gives CDR1 SNHLY, CDR2 FYNNEI. DNA for the CDR3: TGTGCCAGCAGTGATAGGAGTGGCTTTCGTGAAAAACTGTTTTTT. This encodes CASSDRSGFREKLFF.

This clone was recorded only once. The rearrangement joins TRBV28 to TRBJ1-2; 9 nucleotides line up with TRBD1. Trimming took 6 bases from V and 1 from J; bases not matched to a gene: 12. CDR3 size: 17 residues. Germline loops: CDR1 MDHEN, CDR2 SYDVKM. For the CDR3, the DNA is TGTGCCAGCAGGGCTCCTGGACAGGGGTCGTTTAACTATGGCTACACCTTC. Its translation is CASRAPGQGSFNYGYTF.

J is TRBJ1-5 and V is TRBV25-1; D remains ambiguous. Looked up from germline, CDR1 is MGHDK and CDR2 is SYGVNS. This CDR3 region has 13 residues. V was pared by 4 bases and J by 5 bases, with 9 bases between. The CDR3 region is CASSGRRDQPQHF. DNA for the CDR3: TGTGCCAGCAGTGGGAGGAGGGATCAGCCCCAGCATTTT.

V and J are TRBV21-1 and TRBJ1-5. TRBV21-1 is an annotated pseudogene. The CDR3 is 14 residues long. The CDR3 DNA sequence: TGTGCCAGCAGCAAAGCCCGGGGCAATCAGCCCCAGCATTTT. Its translation: CASSKARGNQPQHF.

V and J are TRBV11-2 and TRBJ2-4, with 8 nucleotides matching TRBD2. CDR1 and CDR2 from the germline V gene are SGHAT and FQNNGV. The CDR3 has 17 amino acids. The junction had 10 bases not matched to a gene; V was cut back by 0 bases and J by 6 bases. The CDR3 region has the DNA TGTGCCAGCAGCTTAGATGGGTGGGGGACTAGAAGAAACATTCAGTACTTC. Translating gives CASSLDGWGTRRNIQYF.

The CDR3 loop reads CASTEQGAPGQPQHF. DNA of the CDR3: TGCGCCAGCACGGAACAGGGGGCGCCGGGACAGCCCCAGCATTTT. The V gene is TRBV5-1, the J gene TRBJ1-5; 9 bases fit TRBD1. V shed 6 bases, J shed 7 bases, and the junction held 11 bases outside the gene matches. The germline CDR1 and CDR2 sequences are SGHRS and YFSETQ. CDR3 length: 15 amino acids. Full variable domain (remainder filled in from reference TRBV5-1 and TRBJ1-5): KAGVTQTPRYLIKTRGQQVTLSCSPISGHRSVSWYQQTPGQGLQFLFEYFSETQRNKGNFPGRFSGRQFSNSRSEMNVSTLELGDSALYLCASTEQGAPGQPQHFGDGTRLSIL.

The chain uses TRBV4-3 and TRBJ2-6, with 7 positions matching TRBD2. The CDR3 spans 18 residues. The ends lost 0 bases at V and 1 base at J; junction bases unmatched: 6. The germline gives CDR1 LGHNA, CDR2 YSLEER. CDR3 protein: CASSQDHLGGSGANVLTF. In nucleotides, the CDR3 is TGCGCCAGCAGCCAAGATCATCTCGGGGGGTCTGGGGCCAACGTCCTGACTTTC.

This clone showed up just once. The chain links TRBV7-9 to TRBJ1-2, with 7 bases identical to TRBD1. The V gene's germline CDR1 is SEHNR and CDR2 FQNEAQ (reference sequence). This CDR3 contains 14 residues. Losses at the gene ends were 5 bases for V and 4 bases for J; bases not matched to a gene: 7. DNA for the CDR3: TGTGCCAGCAGCACCCGGGACAGCAGCTATGGCTACACCTTC. This sequence encodes CASSTRDSSYGYTF.